The rows below give T cell receptor beta chains drawn from one sample of a study of T-cell reconstitution after alpha-beta-depleted transplantation in children. TCRdb passed the PCR reads through MiXCR, listing each CDR3 protein once. The sample contains 440,000 or so distinct CDR3 sequences, approximately 11% of which appear only once. The sequenced sample was PBMCs from the stem cell graft donor, obtained from the stem cell graft. Receptor source: a human donor who donated a stem cell graft to a child with acute myeloid leukemia. Both conserved end residues are part of each CDR3. D genes are given only for firm matches. Not every row has a clone size; where given, it reads once, few, many or a size class.

V: TRBV15
J: TRBJ2-6
D: -
size: few
DNA: TGTGCCACCAGCAGAGACTCTAGCGCTGGGGCCAACGTCCTGACTTTC
CDR3: CATSRDSSAGANVLTF

V: TRBV29-1
J: TRBJ1-1
D: -
size: few
DNA: TGCAGCGTTCCAGGGAACACTGAAGCTTTCTTT
CDR3: CSVPGNTEAFF

V: TRBV5-6
J: TRBJ2-3
D: -
size: -
DNA: TGTGCCAGCAGCGCGGCGGGACCTAGCACAGATACGCAGTATTTT
CDR3: CASSAAGPSTDTQYF

V: TRBV7-2
J: TRBJ2-2
D: -
size: few
DNA: TGTGCCAGCAGTCAAGGGGGGCAGCGAGACACCGGGGAGCTGTTTTTT
CDR3: CASSQGGQRDTGELFF

V: TRBV12-3/TRBV12-4
J: TRBJ2-2
D: -
size: many
DNA: TGTGCCAGCAGCAACCCAACCCTCACCGGGGAGCTGTTTTTT
CDR3: CASSNPTLTGELFF

V: TRBV30
J: TRBJ2-7
D: -
size: once
DNA: TGTGCCTGGAGTGTGGAACACGAGCAGTACTTC
CDR3: CAWSVEHEQYF

V: TRBV11-2
J: TRBJ2-7
D: -
size: few
DNA: TGTGCCAGCAGCTTAGTGCAGGGCAGTTCCTACGAGCAGTACTTC
CDR3: CASSLVQGSSYEQYF

V: TRBV27
J: TRBJ2-1
D: -
size: -
DNA: TGTGCCAGCAGTCGGCGGGACGGCCAGCAGTTCTTC
CDR3: CASSRRDGQQFF

V: TRBV7-6
J: TRBJ1-3
D: TRBD1
size: many
DNA: TGTGCCAGCAGTCCCTACGGACAGGGTACTTCTGGAAACACCATATATTTT
CDR3: CASSPYGQGTSGNTIYF

V: TRBV6-4
J: TRBJ2-3
D: TRBD2
size: -
DNA: TGTGCCAGCAGTGAAGCACTAGCGGGAGCGGATACGCAGTATTTT
CDR3: CASSEALAGADTQYF

V: TRBV20-1
J: TRBJ2-1
D: TRBD2
size: few
DNA: TGCAGTGCTTTTCGATCTAGCGGGAGTCGCTACAATGAGCAGTTCTTC
CDR3: CSAFRSSGSRYNEQFF

V: TRBV6-5
J: TRBJ2-5
D: -
size: -
DNA: TGTGCCAGCAGTTACCGTGGCCACGGAGGGAAAGAGACCCAGTACTTC
CDR3: CASSYRGHGGKETQYF

V: TRBV5-6
J: TRBJ1-2
D: TRBD1
size: many
DNA: TGTGCCAGCACCATGACAGGGGTGAGCAGCTACACCTTC
CDR3: CASTMTGVSSYTF

V: TRBV19
J: TRBJ2-3
D: TRBD2
size: many
DNA: TGTGCCAGTAGTAGGACTAGCGGGAGCATGACAGATACGCAGTATTTT
CDR3: CASSRTSGSMTDTQYF

V: TRBV12-3/TRBV12-4
J: TRBJ2-7
D: TRBD2
size: -
DNA: TGTGCCAGCAGTTCCGGGACTAGGGTCTACGAGCAGTACTTC
CDR3: CASSSGTRVYEQYF

V: TRBV7-6
J: TRBJ2-5
D: -
size: -
DNA: TGTGCCAGCAGCCCACGGAAGGACCCATGGCCCCAGTACTTC
CDR3: CASSPRKDPWPQYF

V: TRBV29-1
J: TRBJ2-1
D: -
size: few
DNA: TGCAGCGTTGAAGGGACACAGAGCTCCTACAATGAGCAGTTCTTC
CDR3: CSVEGTQSSYNEQFF

V: TRBV5-4
J: TRBJ2-7
D: TRBD1
size: few
DNA: TGTGCCAGCAGCTTCACAGGGGACTACGAGCAGTACTTC
CDR3: CASSFTGDYEQYF

V: TRBV5-1
J: TRBJ2-5
D: TRBD1
size: few
DNA: TGCGCCAGCAGCGAAGGGACAGGGCGAGAGACCCAGTACTTC
CDR3: CASSEGTGRETQYF

V: TRBV12-5
J: TRBJ2-1
D: -
size: few
DNA: TGTGCTAGTGGTTTGGGCGGGTCCAATAGGTTCTTC
CDR3: CASGLGGSNRFF

V: TRBV15
J: TRBJ1-5
D: TRBD1
size: few
DNA: TGTGCCACCAGCAGACACACTGGGACAGTCTATAGCAATCAGCCCCAGCATTTT
CDR3: CATSRHTGTVYSNQPQHF

V: TRBV4-3
J: TRBJ2-3
D: -
size: many
DNA: TGCGCCAGCAGCCAAGAGGGGGGGCCGGCAGATACGCAGTATTTT
CDR3: CASSQEGGPADTQYF

V: TRBV20-1
J: TRBJ1-5
D: -
size: -
DNA: TGCAGTGCTAGAGATACCGGGAATCCGATGCAGCCCCAGCATTTT
CDR3: CSARDTGNPMQPQHF

V: TRBV6-2/TRBV6-3
J: TRBJ2-5
D: TRBD2
size: many
DNA: TGTGCCAGCAGCACACGACTAGCGGGGGAAGAGACCCAGTACTTC
CDR3: CASSTRLAGEETQYF

V: TRBV2
J: TRBJ1-1
D: -
size: -
DNA: TGTGCCAGCAGTGATATAAGGAACACTGAAGCTTTCTTT
CDR3: CASSDIRNTEAFF

V: TRBV7-3
J: TRBJ2-1
D: TRBD2
size: many
DNA: TGTGCCAGCAGCCTAGCGGGAGACACTGAGCAGTTCTTC
CDR3: CASSLAGDTEQFF

V: TRBV5-6
J: TRBJ2-5
D: TRBD1
size: few
DNA: TGTGCCAGCAGCTTTTACGGGACAGGGAAACGAGAGACCCAGTACTTC
CDR3: CASSFYGTGKRETQYF

V: TRBV5-1
J: TRBJ2-3
D: -
size: many
DNA: TGCGCCAGCGCCGCTATCGGGGGCCCCAACACAGATACGCAGTATTTT
CDR3: CASAAIGGPNTDTQYF

V: TRBV5-6
J: TRBJ1-2
D: -
size: -
DNA: TGTGCCAGCATACAGACAGGACCCGACTATGGCTACACCTTC
CDR3: CASIQTGPDYGYTF

V: TRBV10-3
J: TRBJ2-3
D: -
size: -
DNA: TGTGCCATCAGGTCAAGGGGAGGCGTAAGCACAGATACGCAGTATTTT
CDR3: CAIRSRGGVSTDTQYF

V: TRBV5-1
J: TRBJ2-1
D: -
size: many
DNA: TGCGCCAGCAGCTTGGAGCTGAGAGGAGAGCAGTTCTTC
CDR3: CASSLELRGEQFF

V: TRBV7-8
J: TRBJ2-2
D: -
size: -
DNA: TGTGCCAGCAGCTTAGTAGCCAGGGGCTCCGGGGAGCTGTTTTTT
CDR3: CASSLVARGSGELFF

V: TRBV5-1
J: TRBJ1-5
D: TRBD1
size: -
DNA: TGCGCCAGCAGCTTTTTTTGGGTGACAGGGCATGAGCAGCCCCAGCATTTT
CDR3: CASSFFWVTGHEQPQHF

V: TRBV12-3/TRBV12-4
J: TRBJ1-2
D: -
size: -
DNA: TGTGCCAGCAGTTTTGGCCCGGATGGTGAACACCCCTATGGCTACACCTTC
CDR3: CASSFGPDGEHPYGYTF

V: TRBV29-1
J: TRBJ2-3
D: -
size: -
DNA: TGCAGCGTTGAGGGGCTAGCACTAAGCACAGATACGCAGTATTTT
CDR3: CSVEGLALSTDTQYF

V: TRBV5-1
J: TRBJ2-3
D: TRBD1
size: few
DNA: TGCGCCAGCCGGGACAGGGAGACAGATACGCAGTATTTT
CDR3: CASRDRETDTQYF

V: TRBV7-8
J: TRBJ2-7
D: TRBD2
size: many
DNA: TGTGCCAGCAGCCTCCATTTGGCGGGAGGGTACGAGCAGTACTTC
CDR3: CASSLHLAGGYEQYF

V: TRBV13
J: TRBJ2-4
D: -
size: few
DNA: TGTGCCAGCAGCCCACTAGTCCCAAAAAACATTCAGTACTTC
CDR3: CASSPLVPKNIQYF

V: TRBV12-3/TRBV12-4
J: TRBJ1-1
D: -
size: few
DNA: TGTGCCAGCAGCGGCGAGGGGAGAATCAGTGGGGCTTTCTTT
CDR3: CASSGEGRISGAFF

V: TRBV11-3
J: TRBJ2-2
D: -
size: -
DNA: TGTGCCAGCAGCTTAGCCCCGAGGACCGGGGAGCTGTTTTTT
CDR3: CASSLAPRTGELFF

V: TRBV19
J: TRBJ2-3
D: -
size: few
DNA: TGTGCCAGTACTAGACAGGGCACAGATACGCAGTATTTT
CDR3: CASTRQGTDTQYF

V: TRBV24-1
J: TRBJ2-6
D: TRBD1
size: -
DNA: TGTGCCACCAGTGGCCTAGGGGGACAGGATCTTTCTGGGGCCAACGTCCTGACTTTC
CDR3: CATSGLGGQDLSGANVLTF

V: TRBV9
J: TRBJ1-3
D: -
size: -
DNA: TGTGCCAGCAGCCCCCAGATACCGAGCTCTGGAAACACCATATATTTT
CDR3: CASSPQIPSSGNTIYF

V: TRBV5-1
J: TRBJ2-1
D: -
size: -
DNA: TGCGCCAGCAGCTTACCCCTAGCGAACAATGAGCAGTTCTTC
CDR3: CASSLPLANNEQFF

V: TRBV5-1
J: TRBJ2-2
D: -
size: many
DNA: TGCGCCAGCAGCTCCGACATACCAGGGGAGCTGTTTTTT
CDR3: CASSSDIPGELFF

V: TRBV5-1
J: TRBJ1-4
D: -
size: many
DNA: TGCGCCAGCAGCCTTGCCGGGACACCAACTAATGAAAAACTGTTTTTT
CDR3: CASSLAGTPTNEKLFF

V: TRBV11-2
J: TRBJ2-4
D: TRBD2
size: -
DNA: TGTGCCAGCAGCGGAGGGACTAGCGGGAGTTCCCCCTGGCAAAACATTCAGTACTTC
CDR3: CASSGGTSGSSPWQNIQYF

V: TRBV4-1
J: TRBJ2-3
D: TRBD2
size: few
DNA: TGCGCCAGCAGCCAGCGTCTAGCGGGGGGTCGGATCGATACGCAGTATTTT
CDR3: CASSQRLAGGRIDTQYF

V: TRBV20-1
J: TRBJ1-2
D: -
size: few
DNA: TGCAGTGCTAGAGGGCAGGATTTCTATGGCTACACCTTC
CDR3: CSARGQDFYGYTF

V: TRBV6-1
J: TRBJ1-5
D: -
size: -
DNA: TGTGCCAGCAGTGATTTGGGAAGCAATCAGCCCCAGCATTTT
CDR3: CASSDLGSNQPQHF

V: TRBV29-1
J: TRBJ1-3
D: -
size: -
DNA: TGCAGCGTTTCACAGGGCGTCGGAAACACCATATATTTT
CDR3: CSVSQGVGNTIYF

V: TRBV10-3
J: TRBJ2-3
D: TRBD1
size: few
DNA: TGTGCCATCAGTGAGTCGAGACAGGGACGCACAGGGGGAGCCAGCGCAGATACGCAGTATTTT
CDR3: CAISESRQGRTGGASADTQYF

V: TRBV4-2
J: TRBJ1-2
D: -
size: -
DNA: TGTGCCAGCAGCCAAGGCAGGACCGCAAACTATGGCTACACCTTC
CDR3: CASSQGRTANYGYTF